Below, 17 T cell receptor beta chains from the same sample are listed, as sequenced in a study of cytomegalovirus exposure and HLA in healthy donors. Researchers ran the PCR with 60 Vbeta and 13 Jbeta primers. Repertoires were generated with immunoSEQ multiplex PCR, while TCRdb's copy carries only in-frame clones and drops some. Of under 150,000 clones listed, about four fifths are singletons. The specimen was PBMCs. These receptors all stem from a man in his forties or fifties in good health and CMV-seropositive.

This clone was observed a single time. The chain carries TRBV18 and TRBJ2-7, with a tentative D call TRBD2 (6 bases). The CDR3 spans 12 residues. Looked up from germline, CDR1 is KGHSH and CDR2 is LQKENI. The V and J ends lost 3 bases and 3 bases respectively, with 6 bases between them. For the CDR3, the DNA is TGTGCCAGCTCACCGCGGGGCTACGAGCAGTACTTC. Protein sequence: CASSPRGYEQYF.

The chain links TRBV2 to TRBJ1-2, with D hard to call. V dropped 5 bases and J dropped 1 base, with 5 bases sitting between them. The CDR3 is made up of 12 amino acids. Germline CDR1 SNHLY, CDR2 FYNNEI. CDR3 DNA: TGTGCCAGCAGTCGTCTTAACTATGGCTACACCTTC. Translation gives CASSRLNYGYTF.

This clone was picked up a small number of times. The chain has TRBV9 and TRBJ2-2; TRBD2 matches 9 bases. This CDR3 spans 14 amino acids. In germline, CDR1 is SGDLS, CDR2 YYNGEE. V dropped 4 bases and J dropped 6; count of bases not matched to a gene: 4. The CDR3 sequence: CASSLAGEAGELFF. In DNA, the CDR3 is TGTGCCAGCAGCTTAGCGGGAGAAGCCGGGGAGCTGTTTTTT.

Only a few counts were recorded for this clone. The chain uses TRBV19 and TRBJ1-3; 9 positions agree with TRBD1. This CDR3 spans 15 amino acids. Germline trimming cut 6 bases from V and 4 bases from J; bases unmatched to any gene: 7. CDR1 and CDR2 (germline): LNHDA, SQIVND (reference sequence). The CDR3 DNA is TGTGCCAGTAGCCCGGGACAGGGTTCCGGAAACACCATATATTTT. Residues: CASSPGQGSGNTIYF.

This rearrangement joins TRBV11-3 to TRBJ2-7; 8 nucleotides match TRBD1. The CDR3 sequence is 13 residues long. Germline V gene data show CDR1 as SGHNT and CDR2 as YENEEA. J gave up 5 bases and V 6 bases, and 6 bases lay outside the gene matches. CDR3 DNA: TGTGCCAGCAGGGACAGGGCTAGTAACGAGCAGTACTTC. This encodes CASRDRASNEQYF.

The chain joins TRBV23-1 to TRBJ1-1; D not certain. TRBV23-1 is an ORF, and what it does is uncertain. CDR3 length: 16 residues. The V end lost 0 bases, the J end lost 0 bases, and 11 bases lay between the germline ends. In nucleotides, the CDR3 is TGCGCCAGCAGTCAATCGCCGATTGCTATGAACACTGAAGCTTTCTTT. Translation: CASSQSPIAMNTEAFF.

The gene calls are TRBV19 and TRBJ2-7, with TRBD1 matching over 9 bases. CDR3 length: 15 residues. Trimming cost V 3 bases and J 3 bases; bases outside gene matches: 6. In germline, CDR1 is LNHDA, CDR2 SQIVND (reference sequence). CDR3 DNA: TGTGCCAGTAGTATTTTAGGGACAGGGTTCTACGAGCAGTACTTC. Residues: CASSILGTGFYEQYF.

Here the CDR3 DNA reads TGCACCAGCAGCCAAGATCGGGCTAGCGGGAGGGACTACGAGCAGTACTTC. This gives the protein CTSSQDRASGRDYEQYF. The chain joins TRBV1 to TRBJ2-7; the D segment call TRBD2 is taken from the table without a DNA check. TRBV1 is a pseudogene segment. The CDR3 runs 17 residues.

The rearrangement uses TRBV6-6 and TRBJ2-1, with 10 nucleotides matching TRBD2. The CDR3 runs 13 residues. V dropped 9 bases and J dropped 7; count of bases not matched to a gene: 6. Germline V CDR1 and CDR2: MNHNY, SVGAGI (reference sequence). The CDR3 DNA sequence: TGTGCCAGTCAAAGCGGGGGGGTTAATGAGCAGTTCTTC. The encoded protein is CASQSGGVNEQFF.

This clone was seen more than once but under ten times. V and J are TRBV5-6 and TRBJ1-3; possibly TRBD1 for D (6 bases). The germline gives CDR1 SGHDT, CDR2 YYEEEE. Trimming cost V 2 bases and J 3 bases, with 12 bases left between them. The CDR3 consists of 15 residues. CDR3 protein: CASSFLQGDGNTIYF. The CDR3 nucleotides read TGTGCCAGCAGCTTCCTACAGGGTGATGGAAACACCATATATTTT.

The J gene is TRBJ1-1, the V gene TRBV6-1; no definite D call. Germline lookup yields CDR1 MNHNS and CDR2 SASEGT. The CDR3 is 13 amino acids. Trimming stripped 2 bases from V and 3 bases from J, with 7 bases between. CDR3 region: CASSEIRDTEAFF. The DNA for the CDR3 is TGTGCCAGCAGTGAAATTCGGGACACTGAAGCTTTCTTT.

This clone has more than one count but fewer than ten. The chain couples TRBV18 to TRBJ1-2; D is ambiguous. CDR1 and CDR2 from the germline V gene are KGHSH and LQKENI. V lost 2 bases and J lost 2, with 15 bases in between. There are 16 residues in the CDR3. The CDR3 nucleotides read TGTGCCAGCTCACCAGTAACAGCATCGTGGAACTATGGCTACACCTTC. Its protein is CASSPVTASWNYGYTF.

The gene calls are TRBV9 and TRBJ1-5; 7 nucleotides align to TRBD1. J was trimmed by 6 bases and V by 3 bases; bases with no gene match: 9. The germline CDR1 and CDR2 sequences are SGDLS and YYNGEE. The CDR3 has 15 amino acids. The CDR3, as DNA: TGTGCCAGCAGCGGAGAGGGAAGACAGGGTCAGCCCCAGCATTTT. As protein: CASSGEGRQGQPQHF.

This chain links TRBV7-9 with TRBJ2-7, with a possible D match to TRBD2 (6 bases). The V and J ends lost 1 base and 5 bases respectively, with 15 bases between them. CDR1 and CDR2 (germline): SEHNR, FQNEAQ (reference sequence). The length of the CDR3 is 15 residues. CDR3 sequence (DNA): TGTGCCAGCAGCTTAGATCTCGGGAGCGGCGACGAGCAGTACTTC. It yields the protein CASSLDLGSGDEQYF.

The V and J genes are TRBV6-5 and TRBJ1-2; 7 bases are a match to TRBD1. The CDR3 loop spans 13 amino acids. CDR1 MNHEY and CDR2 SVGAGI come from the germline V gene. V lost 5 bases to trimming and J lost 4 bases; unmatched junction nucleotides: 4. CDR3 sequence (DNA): TGTGCCAGCAGTGCCGGGACAGTCTATGGCTACACCTTC. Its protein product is CASSAGTVYGYTF.

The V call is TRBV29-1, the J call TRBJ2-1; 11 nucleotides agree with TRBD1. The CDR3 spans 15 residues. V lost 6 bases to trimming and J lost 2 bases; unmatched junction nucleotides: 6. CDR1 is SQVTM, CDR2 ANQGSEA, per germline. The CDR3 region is CSVQDRGLAYNEQFF. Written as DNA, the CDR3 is TGCAGCGTCCAGGACAGGGGGCTTGCCTACAATGAGCAGTTCTTC.

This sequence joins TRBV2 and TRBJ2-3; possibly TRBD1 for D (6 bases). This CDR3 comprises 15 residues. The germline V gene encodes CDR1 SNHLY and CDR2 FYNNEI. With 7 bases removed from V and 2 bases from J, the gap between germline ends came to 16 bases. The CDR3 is CASNRDPRYTDTQYF. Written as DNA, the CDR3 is TGTGCCAGCAACAGGGACCCTCGCTACACAGATACGCAGTATTTT.